The entry below describes one T cell receptor (beta chain). Per the germline V gene, CDR1 is KGHSH and CDR2 is LQKENI. The CDR3 loop spans 16 amino acids. The V and J ends lost 0 bases and 4 bases respectively, with 13 bases between them. The data were taken from a study of blood T cell repertoires in COVID-19. Using immunoSEQ multiplex PCR, the repertoire was profiled, and TCRdb retains in-frame clones only, with some absent. This table has about 180,000 clones, roughly 77% appearing once. The sequencing input was peripheral blood. The sequence came from a man between 65 and 79 years old with active or convalescent COVID-19. The chain links TRBV18 to TRBJ1-3; no reliable D call. Written as DNA, the CDR3 is TGTGCCAGCTCACCACCGAGCTCCCCACGGGGAAACACCATATATTTT. This sequence encodes CASSPPSSPRGNTIYF. The variable domain in full, with the rest retrieved from reference TRBV18 and TRBJ1-3, is NAGVMQNPRHLVRRRGQEARLRCSPMKGHSHVYWYRQLPEEGLKFMVYLQKENIIDESGMPKERFSAEFPKEGPSILRIQQVVRGDSAAYFCASSPPSSPRGNTIYFGEGSWLTVV.